The rows below give T cell receptor beta chains drawn from one sample of a study of T-cell memory formation after mild COVID-19. TCRdb re-called the 5' RACE reads with MiXCR, one entry per CDR3 protein. The sample holds 250,000 to 300,000 distinct CDR3 sequences, around 15% seen once. What was sequenced was PBMCs or a T cell subset sorted from them (not recorded which). The receptors shown here come from a man younger than 30 who had mild COVID-19 (a few samples of this study predate the infection). Cell type and time point are not known. Each CDR3 is given with its conserved first and last residue. The D gene is left open where the match is weak. Some rows mark clone size as missing; the rest say once, few, many or name a class of expanded clone.

-	TRBV20-1	TRBJ2-5	few	TGCAGTGCTAGAGGGGGGGCTCAAGAGACCCAGTACTTC	CSARGGAQETQYF
-	TRBV5-1	TRBJ1-2	few	TGCGCCAGCAGCTCCCAACCTGACCCGGGAGGTTCTAATGGCTACACCTTC	CASSSQPDPGGSNGYTF
TRBD2	TRBV10-2	TRBJ2-7	few	TGCGCCAGTATAGCGGGGGGATCCTACGAGCAGTACTTC	CASIAGGSYEQYF
TRBD1	TRBV27	TRBJ1-2	few	TGTGCCAGCAGCTCTATGGGACAGGGATTCGGCTACACCTTC	CASSSMGQGFGYTF
-	TRBV3-1	TRBJ2-3	many	TGTGCCAGCAGCCGAAACACAGATACGCAGTATTTT	CASSRNTDTQYF
-	TRBV4-1	TRBJ1-5	-	TGCGCCAGCAGCCAAGGAAGCGGCGGGCAGCCCCAGCATTTT	CASSQGSGGQPQHF
TRBD1	TRBV7-8	TRBJ2-7	-	TGTGCCAGCAGCTCACGACCGGGACAGGGGGGTTACGAGCAGTACTTC	CASSSRPGQGGYEQYF
-	TRBV4-1	TRBJ1-2	-	TGCGCCAGCAGCCAAGATGCAGCGGGGAACTATGGCTACACCTTC	CASSQDAAGNYGYTF
-	TRBV4-2	TRBJ1-5	-	TGTGCCAGCAGCCCGCCATACAGGGATCAGCCCCAGCATTTT	CASSPPYRDQPQHF
TRBD1	TRBV4-2	TRBJ2-7	-	TGTGCCAGCAGCGAAAGGACAGGGTATGGCTACGAGCAGTACTTC	CASSERTGYGYEQYF
-	TRBV14	TRBJ1-2	few	TGTGCCAGCAGCCGAACGGGGGGAAACTATGGCTACACCTTC	CASSRTGGNYGYTF
TRBD2	TRBV29-1	TRBJ2-1	-	TGCAGCGTTGAATCCCCCAGGGAGGGGTCCTACAATGAGCAGTTCTTC	CSVESPREGSYNEQFF
-	TRBV6-2/TRBV6-3	TRBJ1-2	-	TGTGCCAGCACCCATCGGACAGCCTATGGCTACACCTTC	CASTHRTAYGYTF
-	TRBV21-1	TRBJ2-3	-	TGTGCCAGCAGCAATGGGGGGGGTCCCACAGATACGCAGTATTTT	CASSNGGGPTDTQYF
-	TRBV5-1	TRBJ1-6	few	TGCGCCAGCAGCATACAGATGGGGGATTCACCCCTCCACTTT	CASSIQMGDSPLHF
-	TRBV5-1	TRBJ1-3	few	TGCGCCAGCAGCTTGATTACAGCCAGCTCTGGAAACACCATATATTTT	CASSLITASSGNTIYF
TRBD1	TRBV4-3	TRBJ2-6	-	TGCGCCAGCAGCCATCATTTAGGGGGCGCTCCCGGGGCCAACGTCCTGACTTTC	CASSHHLGGAPGANVLTF